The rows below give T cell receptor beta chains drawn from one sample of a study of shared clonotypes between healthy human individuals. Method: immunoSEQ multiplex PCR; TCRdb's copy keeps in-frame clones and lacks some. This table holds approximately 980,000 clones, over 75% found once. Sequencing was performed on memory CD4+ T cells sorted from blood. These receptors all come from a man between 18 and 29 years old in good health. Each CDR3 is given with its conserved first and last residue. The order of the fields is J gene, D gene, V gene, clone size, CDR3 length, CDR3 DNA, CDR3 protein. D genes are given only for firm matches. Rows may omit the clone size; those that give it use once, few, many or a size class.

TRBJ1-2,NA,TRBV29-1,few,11,TGCAGCGTTGAAATCGGCTATGGCTACACCTTC,CSVEIGYGYTF
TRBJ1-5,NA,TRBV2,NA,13,TGTGCCAGCAAGCAGGAACCGCATCAGCCCCAGCATTTT,CASKQEPHQPQHF
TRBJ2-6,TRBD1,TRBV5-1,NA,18,TGCGCCAGCAGCCTCGGCGGGACAGGGAGCTCTGGGGCCAACGTCCTGACTTTC,CASSLGGTGSSGANVLTF
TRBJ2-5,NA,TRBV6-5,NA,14,TGTGCCAGCAGTCGGACAGCGGATCAAGAGACCCAGTACTTC,CASSRTADQETQYF
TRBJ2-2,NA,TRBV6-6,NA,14,TGTGCCATCCGGTGGACAGAGAACACCGGGGAGCTGTTTTTT,CAIRWTENTGELFF
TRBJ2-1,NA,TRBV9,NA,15,TGTGCCAGCTCCGCGGACGGGCCGGGGATAAATGAGCAGTTCTTC,CASSADGPGINEQFF
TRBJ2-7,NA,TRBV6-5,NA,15,TGTGCCAGCAGTTACCGTAGCGTTAGCTCCTACGAGCAGTACTTC,CASSYRSVSSYEQYF
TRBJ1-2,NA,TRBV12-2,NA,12,TGTGCAAGTCGCTTGGGCAACAGGGGGTACACCTTC,CASRLGNRGYTF
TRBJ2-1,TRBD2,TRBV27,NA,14,TGTGCCAGCGGACTAGCGGGGGACTACAATGAGCAGTTCTTC,CASGLAGDYNEQFF
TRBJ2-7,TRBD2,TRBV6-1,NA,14,TGTGCCAGCAGTGATCTAGCGGGAGGCTACGAGCAGTACTTC,CASSDLAGGYEQYF
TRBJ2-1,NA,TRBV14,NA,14,TGTGCCAGCAGCCAGGGCAGGGGGGACAATGAGCAGTTCTTC,CASSQGRGDNEQFF
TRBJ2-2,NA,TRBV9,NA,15,TGTGCCAGCAGCGTAGCCTCCGCGAACACCGGGGAGCTGTTTTTT,CASSVASANTGELFF
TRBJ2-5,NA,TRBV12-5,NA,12,TGTGCTAGTGGTCCGATCCCAGAGACCCAGTACTTC,CASGPIPETQYF
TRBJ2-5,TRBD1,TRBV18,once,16,TGTGCCAGCTTTCCGGGACAGGGTCGTTTTCAGGAGACCCAGTACTTC,CASFPGQGRFQETQYF
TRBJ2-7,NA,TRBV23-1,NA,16,TGCGCCAGCAGTCATCCCGACAGCGCCGAAGGCTACGAGCAGTACTTC,CASSHPDSAEGYEQYF
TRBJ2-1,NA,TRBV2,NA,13,TGTGCCAGCGGGGAAGGGAGCTACAATGAGCAGTTCTTC,CASGEGSYNEQFF
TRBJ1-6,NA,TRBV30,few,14,TGTGCCTGCGCAAGTACCGGGGATCCTTCACCCCTCCACTTT,CACASTGDPSPLHF
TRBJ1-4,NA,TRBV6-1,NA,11,TGTGCCAGCGCTCCCAATGGAAAACTGTTTTTT,CASAPNGKLFF
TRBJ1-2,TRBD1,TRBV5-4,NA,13,TGTGCCAGCAGCAGAACAGGGACAGGGAACTACACCTTC,CASSRTGTGNYTF
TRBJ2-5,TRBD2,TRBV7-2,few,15,TGTGCCAGCAGCCCCAAGGCGGGGGTCCAAGAGACCCAGTACTTC,CASSPKAGVQETQYF
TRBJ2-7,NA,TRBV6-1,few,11,TGTGCCAGCGGGTACCAGTACGAGCAGTACTTC,CASGYQYEQYF
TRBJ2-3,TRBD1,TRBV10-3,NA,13,TGTGCCATCAGTGCGGGACAGACAGATACGCAGTATTTT,CAISAGQTDTQYF
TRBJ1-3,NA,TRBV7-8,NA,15,TGTGCCAGCAGCCGGGACGGCAGATCTGGAAACACCATATATTTT,CASSRDGRSGNTIYF
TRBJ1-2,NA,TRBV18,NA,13,TGTGCCAGCTCACCGTCAGGGGACTATGGCTACACCTTC,CASSPSGDYGYTF
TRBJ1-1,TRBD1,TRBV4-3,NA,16,TGCGCCAGCAGCCAAAAAAACAGGGGAATGAACACTGAAGCTTTCTTT,CASSQKNRGMNTEAFF
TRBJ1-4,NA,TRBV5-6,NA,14,TGTGCCAGCACCTTGGACCGGGTTGGGGAAAAACTGTTTTTT,CASTLDRVGEKLFF
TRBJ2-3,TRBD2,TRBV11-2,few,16,TGTGCCAGCAGCCAGACTAGCGGGAGGGGCACAGATACGCAGTATTTT,CASSQTSGRGTDTQYF
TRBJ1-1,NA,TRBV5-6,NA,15,TGTGCCAGCAGCCCAGGAGGAGTCTGGGGCACTGAAGCTTTCTTT,CASSPGGVWGTEAFF
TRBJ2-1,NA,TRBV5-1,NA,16,TGCGCCAGCTATTCGGTACCTAGACGGTCCTACAATGAGCAGTTCTTC,CASYSVPRRSYNEQFF
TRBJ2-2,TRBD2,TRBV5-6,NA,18,TGTGCCAGCAGCTTGCGGGGGGTACCGGGAGGATTTGCCGGGGAGCTGTTTTTT,CASSLRGVPGGFAGELFF
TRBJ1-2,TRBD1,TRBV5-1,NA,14,TGCGCCAGCAGCTATCACAGGGGGGAGGAAGGCTACACCTTC,CASSYHRGEEGYTF
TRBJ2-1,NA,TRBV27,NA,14,TGTGCCAGCAGTTCAAGCTATACAAACAATGAGCAGTTCTTC,CASSSSYTNNEQFF
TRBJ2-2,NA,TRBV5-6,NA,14,TGTGCCAGCAGCTTTTTGGGGAACACCGGGGAGCTGTTTTTT,CASSFLGNTGELFF
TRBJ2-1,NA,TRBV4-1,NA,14,TGCGCCAGCAGCCAAGTTTGGGTAGGAAGTGAGCAGTTCTTC,CASSQVWVGSEQFF
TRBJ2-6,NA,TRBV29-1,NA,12,TGCAGCGTTGCGGACCCGGCCAACGTCCTGACTTTC,CSVADPANVLTF
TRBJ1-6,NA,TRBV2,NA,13,TGTGCCAGCATCGTCCAGGGAAATTCACCCCTCCACTTT,CASIVQGNSPLHF
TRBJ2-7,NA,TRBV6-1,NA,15,TGTGCCAGCAGTGAAGCGCTGGCTAAATCCTACGAGCAGTACTTC,CASSEALAKSYEQYF
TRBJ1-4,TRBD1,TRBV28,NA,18,TGTGCCAGCAGCTTATGGGTCATGACAGGGGGCAGTAGTGAAAAACTGTTTTTT,CASSLWVMTGGSSEKLFF